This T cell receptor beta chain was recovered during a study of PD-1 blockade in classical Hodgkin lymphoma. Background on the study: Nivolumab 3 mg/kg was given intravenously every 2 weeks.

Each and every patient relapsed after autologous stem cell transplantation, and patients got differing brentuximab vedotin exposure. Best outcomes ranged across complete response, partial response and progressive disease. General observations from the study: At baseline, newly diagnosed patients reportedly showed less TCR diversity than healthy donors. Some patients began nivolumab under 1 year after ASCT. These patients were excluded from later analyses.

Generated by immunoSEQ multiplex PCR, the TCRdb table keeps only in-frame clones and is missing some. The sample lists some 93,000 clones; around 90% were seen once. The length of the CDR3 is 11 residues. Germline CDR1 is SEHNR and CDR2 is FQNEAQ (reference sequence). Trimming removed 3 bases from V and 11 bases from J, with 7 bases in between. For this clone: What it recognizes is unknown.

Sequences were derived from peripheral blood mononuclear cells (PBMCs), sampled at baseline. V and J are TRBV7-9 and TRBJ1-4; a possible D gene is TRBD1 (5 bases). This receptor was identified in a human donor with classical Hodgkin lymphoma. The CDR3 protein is CASSLEGKLFF. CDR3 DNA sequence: TGTGCCAGCAGCTTGGAGGGGAAACTGTTTTTT.